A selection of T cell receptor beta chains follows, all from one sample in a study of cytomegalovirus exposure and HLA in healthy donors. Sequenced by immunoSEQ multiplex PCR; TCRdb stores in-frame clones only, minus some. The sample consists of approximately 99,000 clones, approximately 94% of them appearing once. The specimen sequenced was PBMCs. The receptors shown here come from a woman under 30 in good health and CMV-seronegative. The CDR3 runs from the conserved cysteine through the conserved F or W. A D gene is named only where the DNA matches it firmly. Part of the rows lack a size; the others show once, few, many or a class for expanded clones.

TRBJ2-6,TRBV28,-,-,CASSIDSSGANVLTF,TGTGCCAGCAGTATCGACAGCTCTGGGGCCAACGTCCTGACTTTC
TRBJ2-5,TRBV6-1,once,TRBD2,CASSGLAGGPETQYF,TGTGCCAGCAGTGGACTAGCGGGGGGCCCAGAGACCCAGTACTTC
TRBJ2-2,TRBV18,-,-,CASSPFRGENTGELFF,TGTGCCAGCTCACCGTTTCGGGGTGAAAACACCGGGGAGCTGTTTTTT
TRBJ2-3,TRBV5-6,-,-,CASSFSGEVDTQYF,TGTGCCAGCAGCTTCTCAGGGGAAGTAGATACGCAGTATTTT
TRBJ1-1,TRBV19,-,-,CASSLEAFF,TGTGCCAGTAGCCTAGAAGCTTTCTTT
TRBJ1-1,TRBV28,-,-,CASTSNTEAFF,TGTGCCAGCACATCGAACACTGAAGCTTTCTTT
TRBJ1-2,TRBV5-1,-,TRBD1,CASSLGQGALANYGYTF,TGCGCCAGCAGCTTGGGACAGGGGGCTTTAGCTAACTATGGCTACACCTTC
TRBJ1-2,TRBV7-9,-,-,CASSPPSSYGYTF,TGTGCCAGCAGCCCCCCAAGTAGTTATGGCTACACCTTC
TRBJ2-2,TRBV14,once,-,CASSRRGGLAGELFF,TGTGCCAGCAGCCGAAGGGGGGGCCTAGCCGGGGAGCTGTTTTTT
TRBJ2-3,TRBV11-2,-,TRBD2,CASSLDWGTSGVGADTQYF,TGTGCCAGCAGCTTAGATTGGGGGACTAGCGGGGTCGGGGCAGATACGCAGTATTTT
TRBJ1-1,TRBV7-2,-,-,CASSVMTVMNTEAFF,TGTGCCAGCAGCGTCATGACAGTTATGAACACTGAAGCTTTCTTT
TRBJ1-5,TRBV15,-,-,CATSRVGSGYSNQPQHF,TGTGCCACCAGCAGAGTAGGTTCGGGATATAGCAATCAGCCCCAGCATTTT
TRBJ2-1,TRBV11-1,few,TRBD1,CASSVRQGFGDEQFF,TGTGCCAGCAGCGTCCGACAGGGGTTTGGCGATGAGCAGTTCTTC
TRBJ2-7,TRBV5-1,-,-,CASSLPNYEQYF,TGCGCCAGCAGCTTACCTAACTACGAGCAGTACTTC
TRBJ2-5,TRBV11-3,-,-,CASRGSGQETQYF,TGTGCCAGCAGAGGGAGCGGCCAAGAGACCCAGTACTTC
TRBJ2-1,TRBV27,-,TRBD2,CASSSPSGGANEQFF,TGTGCCAGCAGTTCACCTAGCGGGGGGGCAAATGAGCAGTTCTTC
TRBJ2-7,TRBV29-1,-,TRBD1,CSATSATGDYEQYF,TGCAGCGCCACAAGTGCCACAGGGGATTACGAGCAGTACTTC
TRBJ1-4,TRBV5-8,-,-,CASSFRVWEKLFF,TGTGCCAGCAGCTTCAGGGTTTGGGAAAAACTGTTTTTT
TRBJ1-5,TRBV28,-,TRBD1,CASSRQGYQPQHF,TGTGCCAGCAGTAGACAGGGGTATCAGCCCCAGCATTTT
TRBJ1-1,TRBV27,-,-,CASSLRPAGDTEAFF,TGTGCCAGCAGTTTACGCCCGGCAGGGGACACTGAAGCTTTCTTT
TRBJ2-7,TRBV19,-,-,CASSFTRGTYEQYF,TGTGCCAGTAGTTTCACTAGGGGGACCTACGAGCAGTACTTC
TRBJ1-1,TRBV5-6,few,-,CASSLQGTEAFF,TGTGCCAGCAGCCTTCAGGGCACTGAAGCTTTCTTT
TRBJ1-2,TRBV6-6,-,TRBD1,CASSYSSGQGSGYTF,TGTGCCAGCAGTTACTCGTCGGGACAGGGGAGCGGCTACACCTTC
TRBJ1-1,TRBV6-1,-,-,CASRGVLNTEAFF,TGTGCCAGCAGGGGAGTTTTGAACACTGAAGCTTTCTTT
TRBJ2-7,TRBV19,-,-,CASSIKQQGYYEQYF,TGTGCCAGTAGTATTAAGCAGCAGGGCTACTACGAGCAGTACTTC
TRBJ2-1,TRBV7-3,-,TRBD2,CASSLIAGGSGEQFF,TGTGCCAGCAGCTTAATAGCGGGGGGGTCGGGTGAGCAGTTCTTC
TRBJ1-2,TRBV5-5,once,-,CASSLTAGLGGTF,TGTGCCAGCAGCTTGACGGCAGGCCTCGGGGGCACCTTC
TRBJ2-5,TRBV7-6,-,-,CASSLSRGGGTQYF,TGTGCCAGCAGCTTAAGTCGGGGTGGAGGGACCCAGTACTTC
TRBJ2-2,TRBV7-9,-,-,CASTLGGGTGELFF,TGTGCCAGCACCCTAGGGGGGGGCACCGGGGAGCTGTTTTTT
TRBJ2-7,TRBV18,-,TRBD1,CASSPDRGTYEQYF,TGTGCCAGCTCGCCGGACAGGGGGACCTACGAGCAGTACTTC
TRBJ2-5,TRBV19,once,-,CASSLLGPDAGHSETQYF,TGTGCCAGTAGTCTTCTAGGTCCTGATGCAGGGCACTCGGAGACCCAGTACTTC
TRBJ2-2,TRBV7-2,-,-,CASRETGQAYGELFF,TGTGCCAGCAGGGAAACCGGACAAGCTTACGGGGAGCTGTTTTTT
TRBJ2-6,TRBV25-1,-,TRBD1,CATRDRARAGANVLTF,TGTGCCACCAGGGACAGGGCGAGAGCTGGGGCCAACGTCCTGACTTTC